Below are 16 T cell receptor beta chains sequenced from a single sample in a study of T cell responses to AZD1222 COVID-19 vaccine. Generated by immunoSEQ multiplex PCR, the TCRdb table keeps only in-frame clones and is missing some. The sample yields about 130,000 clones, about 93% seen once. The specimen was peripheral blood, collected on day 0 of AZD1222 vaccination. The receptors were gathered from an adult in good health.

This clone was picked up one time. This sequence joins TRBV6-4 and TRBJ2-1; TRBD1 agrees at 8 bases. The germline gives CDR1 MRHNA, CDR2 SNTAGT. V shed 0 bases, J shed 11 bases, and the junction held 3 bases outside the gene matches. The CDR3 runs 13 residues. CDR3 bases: TGTGCCAGCAGTGACTCAGACAGGGGCAAGCAGTTCTTC. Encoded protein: CASSDSDRGKQFF.

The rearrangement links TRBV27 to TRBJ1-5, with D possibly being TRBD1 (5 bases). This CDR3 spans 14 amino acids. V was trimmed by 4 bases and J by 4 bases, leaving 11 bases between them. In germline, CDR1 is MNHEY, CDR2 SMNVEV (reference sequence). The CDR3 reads CASSWAGQNQPQHF. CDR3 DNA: TGTGCCAGCAGTTGGGCCGGACAAAATCAGCCCCAGCATTTT.

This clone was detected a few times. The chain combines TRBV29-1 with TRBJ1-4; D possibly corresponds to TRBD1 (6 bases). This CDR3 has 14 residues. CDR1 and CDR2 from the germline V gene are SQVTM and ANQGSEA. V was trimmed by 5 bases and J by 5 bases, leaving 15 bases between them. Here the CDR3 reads CSVIPGQGNEKLFF. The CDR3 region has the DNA TGCAGCGTTATACCAGGCCAGGGGAATGAAAAACTGTTTTTT.

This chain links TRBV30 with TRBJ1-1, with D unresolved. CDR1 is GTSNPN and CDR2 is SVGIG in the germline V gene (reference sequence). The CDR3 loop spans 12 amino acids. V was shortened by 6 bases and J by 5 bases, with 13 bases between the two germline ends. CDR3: CACHRLQTEAFF. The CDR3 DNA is TGTGCCTGCCACCGTCTACAAACTGAAGCTTTCTTT.

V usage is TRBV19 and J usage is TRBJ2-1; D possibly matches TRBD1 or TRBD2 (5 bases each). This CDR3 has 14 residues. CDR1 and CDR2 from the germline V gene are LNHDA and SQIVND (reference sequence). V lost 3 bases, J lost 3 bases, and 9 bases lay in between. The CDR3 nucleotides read TGTGCCAGTAGTATGAGGGGTAGCTACAATGAGCAGTTCTTC. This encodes CASSMRGSYNEQFF.

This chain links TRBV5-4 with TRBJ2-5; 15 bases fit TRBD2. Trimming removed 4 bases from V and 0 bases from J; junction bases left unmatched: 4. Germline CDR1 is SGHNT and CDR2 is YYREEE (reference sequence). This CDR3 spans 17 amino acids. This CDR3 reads CASSPGLAGGNQETQYF. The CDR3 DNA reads TGTGCCAGCAGCCCGGGACTAGCGGGGGGTAACCAAGAGACCCAGTACTTC.

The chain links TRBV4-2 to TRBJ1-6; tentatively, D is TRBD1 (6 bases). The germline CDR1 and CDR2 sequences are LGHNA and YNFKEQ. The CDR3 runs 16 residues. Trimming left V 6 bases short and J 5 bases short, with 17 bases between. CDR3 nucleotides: TGTGCCAGCAGTCTAGAACAGGGCCTTAATAATTCACCCCTCCACTTT. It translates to CASSLEQGLNNSPLHF.

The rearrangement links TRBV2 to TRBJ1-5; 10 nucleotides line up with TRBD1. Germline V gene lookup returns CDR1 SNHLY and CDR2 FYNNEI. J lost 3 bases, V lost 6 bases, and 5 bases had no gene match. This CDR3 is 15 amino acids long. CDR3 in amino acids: CASRSTGGINQPQHF. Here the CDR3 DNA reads TGTGCCAGCAGGTCGACAGGGGGCATCAATCAGCCCCAGCATTTT. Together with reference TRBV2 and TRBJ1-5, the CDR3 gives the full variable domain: EPEVTQTPSHQVTQMGQEVILRCVPISNHLYFYWYRQILGQKVEFLVSFYNNEISEKSEIFDDQFSVERPDGSNFTLKIRSTKLEDSAMYFCASRSTGGINQPQHFGDGTRLSIL.

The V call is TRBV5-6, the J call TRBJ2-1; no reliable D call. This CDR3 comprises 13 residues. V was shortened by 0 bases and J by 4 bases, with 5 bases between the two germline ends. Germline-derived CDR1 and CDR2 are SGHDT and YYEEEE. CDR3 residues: CASSLELYNEQFF. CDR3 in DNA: TGTGCCAGCAGCTTGGAGCTTTACAATGAGCAGTTCTTC.

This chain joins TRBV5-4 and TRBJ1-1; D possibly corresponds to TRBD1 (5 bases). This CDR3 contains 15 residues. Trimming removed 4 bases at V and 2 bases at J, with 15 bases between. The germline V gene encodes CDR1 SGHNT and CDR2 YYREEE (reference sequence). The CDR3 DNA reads TGTGCCAGCAGCACTCACCGGGACCTAAACACTGAAGCTTTCTTT. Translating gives CASSTHRDLNTEAFF.

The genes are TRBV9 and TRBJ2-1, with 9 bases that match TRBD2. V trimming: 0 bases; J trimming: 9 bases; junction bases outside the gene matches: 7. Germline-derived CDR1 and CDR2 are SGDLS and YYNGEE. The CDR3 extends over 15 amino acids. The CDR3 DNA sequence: TGTGCCAGCAGCGTAGCCGGACTAGCGAGGGGTGAGCAGTTCTTC. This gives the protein CASSVAGLARGEQFF.

CDR3 amino acids: CASSEGQSNYGYTF. The CDR3 region has the DNA TGTGCCAGCAGTGAAGGGCAGTCAAACTATGGCTACACCTTC. The rearrangement uses TRBV2 and TRBJ1-2; no clear D. The CDR3 extends over 14 amino acids. In germline, CDR1 is SNHLY, CDR2 FYNNEI. V was pared by 1 base and J by 2 bases, with 8 bases between.

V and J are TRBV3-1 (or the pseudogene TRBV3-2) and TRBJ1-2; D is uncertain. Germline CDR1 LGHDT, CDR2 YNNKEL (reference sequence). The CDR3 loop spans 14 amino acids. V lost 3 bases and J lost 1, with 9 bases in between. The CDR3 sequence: CASSHWTDNYGYTF. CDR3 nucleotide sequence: TGTGCCAGCAGCCATTGGACGGATAACTATGGCTACACCTTC.

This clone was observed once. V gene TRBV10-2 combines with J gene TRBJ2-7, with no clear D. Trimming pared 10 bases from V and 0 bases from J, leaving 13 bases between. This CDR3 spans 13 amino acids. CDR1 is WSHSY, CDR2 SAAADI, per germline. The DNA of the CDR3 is TGCGCCACCACGCCCGCAGGCTCCTACGAGCAGTACTTC. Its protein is CATTPAGSYEQYF.

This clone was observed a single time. CDR3 in DNA: TGTGCCATCAGTTCTACGCTGGGAGGGGTTCTTAGCAATCAGCCCCAGCATTTT. Its translation is CAISSTLGGVLSNQPQHF. The gene calls are TRBV10-3 and TRBJ1-5, with D possibly being TRBD1 (5 bases). The CDR3 contains 18 residues. Trimming shortened V by 5 bases and J by 0 bases, and 20 bases separated the two germline ends. Germline loops: CDR1 ENHRY, CDR2 SYGVKD.

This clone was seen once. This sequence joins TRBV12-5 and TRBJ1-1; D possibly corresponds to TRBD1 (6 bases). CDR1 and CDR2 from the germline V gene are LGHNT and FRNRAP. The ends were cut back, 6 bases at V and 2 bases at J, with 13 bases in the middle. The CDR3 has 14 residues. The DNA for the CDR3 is TGTGCTAGTGGCTACAGGGTAGGAAACACTGAAGCTTTCTTT. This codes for CASGYRVGNTEAFF.